This T cell receptor (beta chain) was recorded in a study of multiple sclerosis patients with progressive multifocal leukoencephalopathy. Study-level findings and limits: Clones expanded at PML were already present before and during natalizumab.

Sample time point: before natalizumab initiation. This was a survey-level run. Generated by immunoSEQ multiplex PCR, the TCRdb table keeps only in-frame clones and is missing some. This repertoire shows more than 25,000 clones, about 88% found once; its top ten account for 1.1%. As regards this clone: The antigen is unknown.

The CDR3 contains 15 residues. J lost 2 bases, V lost 5 bases, and 3 bases had no gene match. Germline V gives CDR1 MNHEY, CDR2 SVGAGI. Sequencing input: PBMCs. The TCR originated in a human donor with multiple sclerosis. The chain combines TRBV6-5 with TRBJ2-7, with 13 bases that match TRBD2. Here the CDR3 DNA reads TGTGCCAGCAGTCTCGGACTAGCGGGGGCCTACGAGCAGTACTTC. This encodes CASSLGLAGAYEQYF.